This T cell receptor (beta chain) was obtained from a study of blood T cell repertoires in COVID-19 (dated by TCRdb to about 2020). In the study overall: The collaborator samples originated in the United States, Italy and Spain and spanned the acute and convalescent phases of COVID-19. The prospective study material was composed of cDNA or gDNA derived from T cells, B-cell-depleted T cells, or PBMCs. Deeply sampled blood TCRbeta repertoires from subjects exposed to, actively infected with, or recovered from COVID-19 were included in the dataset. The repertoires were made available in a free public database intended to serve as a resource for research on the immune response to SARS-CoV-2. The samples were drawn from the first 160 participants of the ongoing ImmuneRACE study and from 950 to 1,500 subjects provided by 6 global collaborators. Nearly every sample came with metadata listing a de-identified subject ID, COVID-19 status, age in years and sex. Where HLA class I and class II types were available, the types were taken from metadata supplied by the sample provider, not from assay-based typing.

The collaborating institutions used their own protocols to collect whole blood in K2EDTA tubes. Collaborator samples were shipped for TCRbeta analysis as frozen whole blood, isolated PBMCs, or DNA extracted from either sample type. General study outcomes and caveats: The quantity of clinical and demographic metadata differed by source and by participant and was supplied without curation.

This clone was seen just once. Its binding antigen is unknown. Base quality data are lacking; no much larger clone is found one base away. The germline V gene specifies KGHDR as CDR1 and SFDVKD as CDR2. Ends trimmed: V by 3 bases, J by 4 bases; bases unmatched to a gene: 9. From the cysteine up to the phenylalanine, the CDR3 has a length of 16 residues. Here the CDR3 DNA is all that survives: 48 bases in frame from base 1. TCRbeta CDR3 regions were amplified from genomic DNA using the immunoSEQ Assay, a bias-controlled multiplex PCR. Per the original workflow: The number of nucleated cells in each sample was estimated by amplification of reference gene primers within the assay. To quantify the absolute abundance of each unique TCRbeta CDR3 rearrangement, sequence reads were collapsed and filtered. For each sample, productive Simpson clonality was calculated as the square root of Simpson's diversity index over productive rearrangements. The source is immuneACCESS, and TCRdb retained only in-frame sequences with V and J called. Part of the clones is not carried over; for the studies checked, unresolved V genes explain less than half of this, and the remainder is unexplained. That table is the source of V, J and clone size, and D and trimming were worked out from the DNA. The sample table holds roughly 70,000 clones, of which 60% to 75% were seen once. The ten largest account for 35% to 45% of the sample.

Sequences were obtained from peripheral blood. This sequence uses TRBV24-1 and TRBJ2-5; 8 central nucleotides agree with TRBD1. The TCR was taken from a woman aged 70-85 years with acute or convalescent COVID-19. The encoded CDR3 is CATSDPGGASRETQYF. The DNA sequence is TGTGCCACCAGTGATCCAGGGGGCGCGTCTAGAGAGACCCAGTACTTC.